This TCR beta chain was recovered during a study of shared clonotypes between healthy human individuals. About this clone: Its antigen is undetermined.

Per the germline V gene, CDR1 is MNHEY and CDR2 is SMNVEV (reference sequence). Trimming took 5 bases from V and 2 from J; bases not matched to a gene: 2. CDR3 length: 13 residues. CD45RO-negative, CCR7-positively selected cells formed the naive CD8 fraction, excluding terminally differentiated effector memory CD45RA+ cells. All donors were healthy HIV-negative adults lacking recent acute infections or vaccinations. Overall study results and limits: Among the subsets, naive ones generally showed larger estimated richness than memory ones. Sequencing depth was expected to affect clonotype sharing among donors.

The authors distributed each subset's genomic DNA evenly over several immunoSEQ plates. The table came from immunoSEQ multiplex PCR; TCRdb's copy has only in-frame clones and leaves some out. Counted here are hundreds of thousands of clones, roughly 98% occurring once; the ten biggest clones make up 0.3%. The chain has TRBV27 and TRBJ2-7; TRBD2 matches at 8 bases. The source of this sequence is a man aged 30 to 39 in good health. The sequencing input was naive CD8+ T cells sorted from blood. CDR3 region: CASSREGTYEQYF. CDR3 DNA sequence: TGTGCCAGCAGTCGGGAGGGAACCTACGAGCAGTACTTC.